Presented here are 9 T cell receptor beta chains from one specimen sequenced in a study of immune characteristics of hereditary and idiopathic chronic pancreatitis. Chronic pancreatitis tissue was collected during total pancreatectomy with islet autotransplantation. Here immunoSEQ multiplex PCR was the method, and the copy in TCRdb shows in-frame clones only, minus some. The sample records a few thousand clones, roughly 74% being singletons. Sequencing was performed on pancreas tissue with hereditary chronic pancreatitis. These receptors came from a human donor with chronic pancreatitis.

The chain links TRBV2 to TRBJ1-2; 8 nucleotides agree with TRBD1. V was clipped by 1 base and J by 7 bases; unmatched bases: 2. The CDR3 runs 13 residues. CDR1 and CDR2 from the germline V gene are SNHLY and FYNNEI. The CDR3 sequence is CASSEGTGIGYTF. Written as DNA, the CDR3 is TGTGCCAGCAGTGAAGGGACAGGGATTGGCTACACCTTC. The variable domain in full, completed from reference TRBV2 and TRBJ1-2, reads EPEVTQTPSHQVTQMGQEVILRCVPISNHLYFYWYRQILGQKVEFLVSFYNNEISEKSEIFDDQFSVERPDGSNFTLKIRSTKLEDSAMYFCASSEGTGIGYTFGSGTRLTVV.

The CDR3 here is CATKGTGYNSPLHF. The CDR3, as DNA: TGTGCCACCAAAGGGACGGGATATAATTCACCCCTCCACTTT. The gene calls are TRBV28 and TRBJ1-6; TRBD1 might be the D (5 bases). This CDR3 has 14 amino acids. The germline gives CDR1 MDHEN, CDR2 SYDVKM. V shed 10 bases and J shed 4 bases, with 14 bases lying between them.

This clone showed up just a few times. This rearrangement joins TRBV6-5 to TRBJ1-1; D unresolved. The CDR3 is 13 residues long. The germline CDR1 and CDR2 sequences are MNHEY and SVGAGI. With 6 bases removed from V and 3 bases from J, the gap between germline ends came to 11 bases. CDR3 bases: TGTGCCAGCAGGATACAGAGGGACACTGAAGCTTTCTTT. It specifies CASRIQRDTEAFF.

The V gene is TRBV27, the J gene TRBJ1-5; tentatively, D is TRBD1 (5 bases). Germline CDR1 MNHEY, CDR2 SMNVEV (reference sequence). V was shortened by 6 bases and J by 0 bases, with 12 bases between the two germline ends. The CDR3 covers 15 residues. The CDR3 spells CASRAGISSNQPQHF. CDR3 bases: TGTGCCAGCAGAGCAGGGATATCTAGCAATCAGCCCCAGCATTTT.

V usage is TRBV7-9 and J usage is TRBJ2-3; D ambiguous. V lost 3 bases and J 6 bases, leaving 7 bases between the germline ends. This CDR3 spans 12 amino acids. CDR1 and CDR2 from the germline V gene are SEHNR and FQNEAQ (reference sequence). CDR3 loop: CASSFGADTQYF. The CDR3 DNA sequence: TGTGCCAGCAGCTTTGGTGCGGATACGCAGTATTTT.

The chain uses TRBV7-2 and TRBJ1-3, with a possible D match to TRBD1 (5 bases). The CDR3 contains 17 residues. CDR1 is SGHTA and CDR2 is FQGNSA in the germline V gene. V lost 2 bases, J lost 0 bases, and 14 bases lay in between. CDR3 region: CASSLPGLKSSGNTIYF. CDR3 sequence (DNA): TGTGCCAGCAGCTTACCGGGACTTAAGAGCTCTGGAAACACCATATATTTT.

The gene calls are TRBV5-1 and TRBJ2-5; the D is unclear. The CDR3 spans 17 residues. Germline V CDR1 and CDR2: SGHRS, YFSETQ. V lost 4 bases, J lost 1 base, and 20 bases lay in between. CDR3 DNA sequence: TGCGCCAGCAGCGTTTGGATGGTCGTAACAACCCAAGAGACCCAGTACTTC. Translating it yields CASSVWMVVTTQETQYF.

This clone was found a few times. This chain uses TRBV2 with TRBJ1-1; 7 bases match TRBD1. CDR1 SNHLY and CDR2 FYNNEI come from the germline V gene. The CDR3 is made up of 14 amino acids. With V trimmed by 5 bases and J by 7 bases, 10 bases remained unmatched. The CDR3 region is CASSLQGTGVEAFF. The CDR3 DNA reads TGTGCCAGCAGTCTACAGGGGACCGGGGTTGAAGCTTTCTTT.

This chain links TRBV27 with TRBJ2-1; no definite D call. In germline, CDR1 is MNHEY, CDR2 SMNVEV (reference sequence). This CDR3 has 14 amino acids. The V end was cut by 2 bases, the J end by 7 bases, with 12 bases between. DNA for the CDR3: TGTGCCAGCAGTTTAAAGGGAATGGGAAATGAGCAGTTCTTC. Encoded protein: CASSLKGMGNEQFF.